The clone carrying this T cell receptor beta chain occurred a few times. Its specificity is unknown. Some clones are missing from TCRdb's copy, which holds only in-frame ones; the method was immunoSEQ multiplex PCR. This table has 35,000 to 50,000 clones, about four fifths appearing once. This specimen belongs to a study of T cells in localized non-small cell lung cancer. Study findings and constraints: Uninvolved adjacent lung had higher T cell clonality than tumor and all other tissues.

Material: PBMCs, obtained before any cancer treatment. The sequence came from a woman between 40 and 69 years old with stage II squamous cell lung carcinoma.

CDR3 sequence: CASSSIGQGDTQYF. CDR3 nucleotide sequence: TGTGCCAGTAGCTCAATTGGACAGGGAGATACGCAGTATTTT. V gene TRBV19 combines with J gene TRBJ2-3; 8 bases map to TRBD1. V shed 6 bases and J 5 bases; nucleotides not matched to a gene: 7. This CDR3 is built from 14 residues. Germline V gives CDR1 LNHDA, CDR2 SQIVND (reference sequence).